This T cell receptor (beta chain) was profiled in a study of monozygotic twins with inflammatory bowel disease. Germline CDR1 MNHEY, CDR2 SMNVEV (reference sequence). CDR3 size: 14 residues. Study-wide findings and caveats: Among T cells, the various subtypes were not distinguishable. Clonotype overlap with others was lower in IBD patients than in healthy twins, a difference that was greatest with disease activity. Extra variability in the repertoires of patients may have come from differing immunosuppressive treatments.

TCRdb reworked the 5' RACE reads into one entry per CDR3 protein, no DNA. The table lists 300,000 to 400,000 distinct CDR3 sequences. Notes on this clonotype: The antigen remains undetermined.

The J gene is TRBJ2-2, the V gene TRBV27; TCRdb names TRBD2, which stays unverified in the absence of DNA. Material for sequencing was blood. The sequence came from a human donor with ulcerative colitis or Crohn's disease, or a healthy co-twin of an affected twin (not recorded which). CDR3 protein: CASSRRGATGELFF.